These 9 T cell receptor beta chains came from one sample sequenced in a study of shared T cell receptors in the human thymus. Using immunoSEQ multiplex PCR, the repertoire was profiled, and TCRdb retains in-frame clones only, with some absent. Here the sample spans some 660,000 clones, around 87% being singletons. These same data were also listed under a study on human thymus T cells.

What was sequenced was thymocytes. Source of these receptors: a boy under two years old with a congenital heart defect.

The chain carries TRBV10-3 and TRBJ1-3; D call uncertain. The V and J ends lost 0 bases and 2 bases respectively, with 23 bases between them. This CDR3 region has 20 residues. CDR1 ENHRY and CDR2 SYGVKD come from the germline V gene. The CDR3 sequence is CAISESSVVLQANPGNTIYF. The DNA of the CDR3 is TGTGCCATCAGTGAGTCGTCAGTAGTTTTGCAGGCTAACCCTGGAAACACCATATATTTT.

The CDR3 sequence is CATSREGQGTGELFF. The CDR3 bases are TGTGCCACCAGCAGAGAGGGACAGGGGACCGGGGAGCTGTTTTTT. The chain is built from TRBV15 and TRBJ2-2, with 10 bases lining up with TRBD1. The germline V gene has CDR1 LNHNV and CDR2 YYDKDF (reference sequence). This CDR3 contains 15 residues. Losses at the gene ends were 0 bases for V and 5 bases for J; bases not matched to a gene: 0.

The chain uses TRBV5-1 and TRBJ2-1; 9 bases are shared with TRBD1. Trimming at V came to 3 bases and at J to 6 bases, leaving 7 bases not matched to a gene. Germline lookup yields CDR1 SGHRS and CDR2 YFSETQ. There are 15 residues in the CDR3. The CDR3 bases are TGCGCCAGCAGCTGGAACAGGGGGCTGGGCAATGAGCAGTTCTTC. Translating gives CASSWNRGLGNEQFF.

About this clone itself: The junction and the germline gene differ at one end; a read error may be behind it. The chain carries TRBV7-8 and TRBJ2-1; the match to TRBD2 covers 11 bases. CDR3 length equals 16 residues. Germline V CDR1 and CDR2: SGHVS, FQNEAQ. CDR3 in amino acids: CASSLNLAGGHNEQFF. In DNA form, the CDR3 reads TGTGCCAGCAGCTTAAACCTAGCGGGGGGCCACAATGAGCAATTCTTC.

The chain is built from TRBV2 and TRBJ2-1, with 7 positions matching TRBD2. CDR3 length: 17 amino acids. Germline loops: CDR1 SNHLY, CDR2 FYNNEI. J gave up 8 bases and V 2 bases, and 15 bases lay outside the gene matches. The CDR3 sequence: CASSEQTSRSQLDEQFF. In DNA form, the CDR3 reads TGTGCCAGCAGTGAACAGACTAGCAGGTCGCAATTGGATGAGCAGTTCTTC.

The rearrangement links TRBV4-3 to TRBJ2-7; TRBD2 aligns across 8 bases. V lost 5 bases, J lost 0 bases, and 6 bases stayed unmatched. There are 15 residues in the CDR3. Germline lookup yields CDR1 LGHNA and CDR2 YSLEER. The CDR3 DNA sequence: TGCGCCAGCAGCAACAGCGGGAGCCCCTCCTACGAGCAGTACTTC. Translation: CASSNSGSPSYEQYF.

V usage is TRBV7-9 and J usage is TRBJ1-1; 8 bases are a match to TRBD1. Germline V lookup: CDR1 SEHNR, CDR2 FQNEAQ (reference sequence). Losses at the gene ends were 1 base for V and 3 bases for J; bases not matched to a gene: 7. The CDR3 sequence is 16 residues long. The chain's CDR3 is CASSLGRQGRHTEAFF. In DNA, the CDR3 is TGTGCCAGCAGCTTAGGCCGACAGGGGCGTCACACTGAAGCTTTCTTT.

The chain recombines TRBV10-1 with TRBJ1-5; maybe TRBD1 (6 bases). This CDR3 contains 17 residues. Germline values: CDR1 WNHNN, CDR2 SYGVQD (reference sequence). Written as DNA, the CDR3 is TGCGTCAAGCCCTCTCGGGGAGGGGGGTATAGCAATCAGCCCCAGCATTTT. The encoded protein is CVKPSRGGGYSNQPQHF.

Here the CDR3 DNA reads TGTGCCAGCAGCTTCGGGACAGAGAAAGCCAAAAACATTCAGTACTTC. This encodes CASSFGTEKAKNIQYF. V usage is TRBV5-5 and J usage is TRBJ2-4, with 7 bases aligning to TRBD1. V was pared by 2 bases and J by 0 bases, with 5 bases of the junction left unmatched. This CDR3 comprises 16 residues. CDR1 is SGHKS, CDR2 YYEKEE, per germline (reference sequence).